These 30 T cell receptor beta chains share one sample of origin, sequenced in a study of blood T cells in healthy people across ages. Primers used in a second PCR of roughly 6 to 12 cycles were a sample-barcoded 5' primer and a J-beta primer mix. One entry per CDR3 protein, called by TCRdb with MiXCR from the 5' RACE reads. The profile shows about 670,000 distinct CDR3 sequences, over 40% of them singletons. The sequencing sample was made of blood. Receptors were obtained from a woman of 80 years or more in good health.

With respect to this clonotype: This could be a read error, since a much larger clone is one nucleotide away. The CDR3 nucleotides are TGTGCCAGCACGCCGAGGGACGGCTATGGCTACATCTTC. Amino acid sequence: CASTPRDGYGYIF. The chain uses TRBV12-3 or TRBV12-4 and TRBJ1-2; a possible D gene is TRBD1 (5 bases). CDR3 length equals 13 residues.

This chain links TRBV5-1 with TRBJ2-1; 7 bases match TRBD2. Per the germline V gene, CDR1 is SGHRS and CDR2 is YFSETQ. The J segment lost 6 bases and the V segment lost 0 bases, leaving 9 bases of the junction unmatched. The CDR3 runs 16 residues. This CDR3 reads CASSLGPPAGRNEQFF. The CDR3 nucleotides read TGCGCCAGCAGCTTGGGTCCTCCAGCGGGGCGCAATGAGCAGTTCTTC.

This sequence joins TRBV6-6 and TRBJ1-1, with unresolved D. CDR3 length: 13 amino acids. Trimming removed 8 bases at V and 1 base at J, with 11 bases between. Germline CDR1 MNHNY, CDR2 SVGAGI (reference sequence). The CDR3 sequence is CASGLQTNTEAFF. CDR3 nucleotides: TGTGCCAGCGGTCTTCAGACGAACACTGAAGCTTTCTTT.

V is TRBV18 and J is TRBJ1-1, with D unresolved. Germline V gene data show CDR1 as KGHSH and CDR2 as LQKENI. With 3 bases removed from V and 5 bases from J, the gap between germline ends came to 22 bases. The CDR3 spans 17 residues. CDR3 amino acids: CASSPFASGTRETEAFF. CDR3 sequence (DNA): TGTGCCAGCTCACCTTTCGCGTCGGGAACTAGGGAGACTGAAGCTTTCTTT.

The chain is built from TRBV28 and TRBJ2-3; TRBD2 matches at 15 bases. Germline V gives CDR1 MDHEN, CDR2 SYDVKM. The CDR3 runs to 19 residues. The ends lost 7 bases at V and 4 bases at J; junction bases unmatched: 15. CDR3 in DNA: TGTGCCAGCACAACCCCGGGACTAGCGGGGGGCGTGGGGGCAGATACGCAGTATTTT. Its protein is CASTTPGLAGGVGADTQYF.

This clonotype was counted ten times or more. The CDR3 DNA is TGCGCCAGCAGCTCTGGGGGCTTACCCTACGAGCAGTACTTC. It specifies CASSSGGLPYEQYF. The chain combines TRBV5-1 with TRBJ2-7; a possible D gene is TRBD1 (6 bases). Germline V gene lookup returns CDR1 SGHRS and CDR2 YFSETQ. Between the trimmed V and J ends, which lost 3 bases and 2 bases, there was a span of 12 bases. This CDR3 is 14 amino acids long.

V is TRBV20-1 and J is TRBJ2-7, with D possibly matching TRBD2 (6 bases). Germline lookup yields CDR1 DFQATT and CDR2 SNEGSKA (reference sequence). The CDR3 is 15 amino acids. V was cut by 1 base and J by 8 bases, with 21 bases left in between. CDR3 DNA: TGCAGTGCTAGAGGTAGGACTGCGGCAGGAGGGCAGCAGTACTTC. Amino acid sequence: CSARGRTAAGGQQYF.

As for this clonotype: A much larger clone is a single base away; this may be a read error. V is TRBV11-2 and J is TRBJ2-1, with 8 nucleotides matching TRBD2. This CDR3 spans 16 amino acids. Germline loops: CDR1 SGHAT, CDR2 FQNNGV. CDR3 in DNA: TGTGCCGGCAGCTTAGGGAGCGGGAGAACCTACAATGAGCAGTTCTTC. It translates to CAGSLGSGRTYNEQFF. The variable domain in full, with the rest retrieved from reference TRBV11-2 and TRBJ2-1, is EAGVAQSPRYKIIEKRQSVAFWCNPISGHATLYWYQQILGQGPKLLIQFQNNGVVDDSQLPKDRFSAERLKGVDSTLKIQPAKLEDSAVYLCAGSLGSGRTYNEQFFGPGTRLTVL.

This sequence joins TRBV2 and TRBJ1-2, with 8 bases aligning to TRBD1. From germline, CDR1 is SNHLY and CDR2 FYNNEI. Losses at the gene ends were 2 bases for V and 8 bases for J; bases not matched to a gene: 4. The CDR3 has 13 residues. Here the CDR3 reads CASSETRQGGYTF. CDR3 nucleotides: TGTGCCAGCAGTGAAACCCGACAGGGGGGCTACACCTTC. Full variable domain (missing parts from reference TRBV2 and TRBJ1-2): EPEVTQTPSHQVTQMGQEVILRCVPISNHLYFYWYRQILGQKVEFLVSFYNNEISEKSEIFDDQFSVERPDGSNFTLKIRSTKLEDSAMYFCASSETRQGGYTFGSGTRLTVV.

This clonotype occurred a few times. The rearrangement uses TRBV19 and TRBJ2-2; D gene unclear. V shed 5 bases and J shed 2 bases, with 9 bases lying between them. CDR1 is LNHDA and CDR2 is SQIVND in the germline V gene (reference sequence). This CDR3 comprises 14 residues. CDR3 in amino acids: CASSLQINTGELFF. In DNA, the CDR3 is TGTGCCAGTAGTCTCCAGATTAACACCGGGGAGCTGTTTTTT.

The J gene is TRBJ2-7, the V gene TRBV28, with D unresolved. From germline, CDR1 is MDHEN and CDR2 SYDVKM. There are 12 residues in the CDR3. The germline V and J ends were trimmed by 9 bases and 2 bases, with 11 bases remaining between them. The CDR3 sequence is CASTRFTYEQYF. The CDR3 DNA is TGTGCCAGTACCAGATTTACCTACGAGCAGTACTTC.

The CDR3 loop reads CSARGASGSYNEQFF. The CDR3 nucleotides are TGCAGTGCTAGAGGAGCTAGCGGCTCATACAATGAGCAGTTCTTC. The V call is TRBV20-1, the J call TRBJ2-1, with 7 bases that match TRBD2. V lost 1 base, J lost 4 bases, and 7 bases stayed unmatched. Germline loops: CDR1 DFQATT, CDR2 SNEGSKA (reference sequence). This CDR3 contains 15 residues.

With respect to this clonotype: A much larger clone differs from this one at a single base, so this may be a read error. This chain links TRBV27 with TRBJ2-7; 7 positions agree with TRBD1. Per the germline V gene, CDR1 is MNHEY and CDR2 is SMNVEV (reference sequence). The CDR3 is 14 residues long. The CDR3: CAGSDRVGVYEQYF. The CDR3 coding sequence is TGTGCCGGCAGCGACAGGGTCGGGGTTTACGAGCAGTACTTC.

The chain carries TRBV20-1 and TRBJ2-5; possible D gene TRBD1, 6 bases. Looked up from germline, CDR1 is DFQATT and CDR2 is SNEGSKA (reference sequence). This CDR3 is built from 10 residues. V gave up 6 bases and J gave up 4 bases, with 6 bases separating them. DNA for the CDR3: TGCAGTGCGGACAGAGAGACCCAGTACTTC. This codes for CSADRETQYF.

The V and J genes are TRBV20-1 and TRBJ2-2, with D perhaps TRBD2 (7 bases). Germline loops: CDR1 DFQATT, CDR2 SNEGSKA (reference sequence). Trimming shortened V by 5 bases and J by 5 bases, and 15 bases separated the two germline ends. This CDR3 is built from 14 residues. Here the CDR3 DNA reads TGCAGTGCTCGAGCGGGGACAACAACCGGGGAGCTGTTTTTT. Amino acid sequence: CSARAGTTTGELFF.

The CDR3 protein is CSVAGTGSGNTIYF. The CDR3 DNA reads TGCAGCGTCGCCGGCACAGGCTCTGGAAACACCATATATTTT. The chain is built from TRBV29-1 and TRBJ1-3; D may be TRBD1 (5 bases). V lost 6 bases and J 0 bases, leaving 12 bases between the germline ends. The CDR3 runs to 14 residues. Germline V lookup: CDR1 SQVTM, CDR2 ANQGSEA.

The J gene is TRBJ2-3, the V gene TRBV12-3 or TRBV12-4, with 10 nucleotides matching TRBD1. The V and J ends lost 8 bases and 5 bases, in that order; junction bases with no gene match: 10. This CDR3 contains 15 residues. The CDR3 loop is CASFRGTGELDTQYF. Here the CDR3 DNA reads TGTGCCAGCTTTAGGGGGACAGGGGAGTTAGATACGCAGTATTTT.

The CDR3 region is CASSVGTETYEQYF. In DNA, the CDR3 is TGTGCCAGCAGCGTGGGGACAGAGACCTACGAGCAGTACTTC. This chain joins TRBV9 and TRBJ2-7; 7 bases line up with TRBD1. After removal of 2 bases from V and 2 bases from J, the junction contained 4 bases not matched to a gene. The CDR3 spans 14 residues. Germline CDR1 and CDR2: SGDLS and YYNGEE.

Note on this clonotype: A junction end diverges from the germline sequence, so it may reflect a read error. The V gene is TRBV7-2, the J gene TRBJ2-5, with TRBD2 identical over 7 bases. Germline V gene lookup returns CDR1 SGHTA and CDR2 FQGNSA. CDR3 size: 15 residues. The CDR3 DNA sequence: TGTGCCAGCCGCTTGGTTGGACTAGTGAGCGAGACTCAGTACTTC. Translated, it gives CASRLVGLVSETQYF.

This clonotype has ten or more counts. V usage is TRBV20-1 and J usage is TRBJ2-5; TRBD2 matches 7 bases. CDR1 DFQATT and CDR2 SNEGSKA come from the germline V gene (reference sequence). V shed 1 base, J shed 5 bases, and the junction held 7 bases outside the gene matches. The CDR3 is 14 residues long. CDR3 nucleotide sequence: TGCAGTGCTAGAGGATTAGGGCGGGGGGAGACCCAGTACTTC. Amino acid sequence: CSARGLGRGETQYF.

Ten or more counts support this clonotype. This clone may be a read error of a much larger clone one base away. The rearrangement uses TRBV6-5 and TRBJ2-1; TRBD1 aligns across 7 bases. The last part of the DNA fits TRBJ2-7 better; the J call may be wrong. CDR3 length equals 17 residues. CDR1 is MNHEY and CDR2 is SVGAGI in the germline V gene. The CDR3 DNA sequence: TGTGCCAGCAGTTACTCGCCCAAGGGACAGTCCTACAATGAGCAGTACTTC. Its translation is CASSYSPKGQSYNEQYF.

The CDR3 region has the DNA TGTGCCAGCAGCCAAAGGCTAGCGGGCCACGAGCAGTACTTC. Translating it yields CASSQRLAGHEQYF. This chain connects TRBV14 to TRBJ2-7, with 8 bases identical to TRBD2. The germline CDR1 and CDR2 sequences are SGHDN and FVKESK. The V gene end was trimmed by 2 bases and the J gene end by 5 bases; junction bases not matched to a gene: 5. This CDR3 region has 14 residues.

About this clonotype: One base away lies a much larger clone, so this may be a sequencing read error. The chain combines TRBV7-8 with TRBJ1-4; no definite D call. V was cut by 1 base and J by 7 bases, with 13 bases left in between. The CDR3 contains 15 residues. Germline CDR1 reads SGHVS; CDR2 reads FQNEAQ. As DNA, the CDR3 is TGTGCCAGCAGCTTAGAGGCAGTTGCCAGTGAAAAACTGTTTTTT. This codes for CASSLEAVASEKLFF.

This clonotype came up a few times. The rearrangement joins TRBV12-3 or TRBV12-4 to TRBJ1-5; 7 bases line up with TRBD1. The CDR3 spans 15 residues. The ends lost 8 bases at V and 4 bases at J; junction bases unmatched: 11. The CDR3 nucleotides are TGTGCCAGCGGACCGACAGGGTCGGGGAATCAGCCCCAGCATTTT. Protein sequence: CASGPTGSGNQPQHF.

The rearrangement links TRBV27 to TRBJ1-4; 8 positions agree with TRBD1. J lost 3 bases, V lost 4 bases, and 1 base had no gene match. CDR3 size: 14 residues. Per the germline V gene, CDR1 is MNHEY and CDR2 is SMNVEV (reference sequence). The chain's CDR3 is CASSYRGANEKLFF. The CDR3, as DNA: TGTGCCAGCAGTTACAGGGGGGCTAATGAAAAACTGTTTTTT. Looking up the rest from reference TRBV27 and TRBJ1-4 gives the full variable domain: EAQVTQNPRYLITVTGKKLTVTCSQNMNHEYMSWYRQDPGLGLRQIYYSMNVEVTDKGDVPEGYKVSRKEKRNFPLILESPSPNQTSLYFCASSYRGANEKLFFGSGTQLSVL.

This clonotype was counted once. This chain joins TRBV6-2 or TRBV6-3 and TRBJ2-1; TRBD2 aligns across 10 bases. This CDR3 comprises 17 residues. The germline V gene encodes CDR1 MNHEY and CDR2 SVGEGT. V lost 6 bases to trimming and J lost 6 bases; unmatched junction nucleotides: 14. The CDR3 nucleotides read TGTGCCAGCAGGCCCTGGACTAGCGGAATTGGGGGCAATGAGCAGTTCTTC. This sequence encodes CASRPWTSGIGGNEQFF.

The CDR3 DNA reads TGTGCCAGCAGTTCTCTAGCGGGGGGGCTCGATGAGCAGTTCTTC. Translating it yields CASSSLAGGLDEQFF. This rearrangement joins TRBV7-8 to TRBJ2-1; 12 bases fit TRBD2. This CDR3 spans 15 amino acids. With 6 bases clipped from V and 8 bases from J, the junction kept 8 bases outside the gene matches. The germline CDR1 and CDR2 sequences are SGHVS and FQNEAQ.

The chain joins TRBV19 to TRBJ2-1; 9 bases map to TRBD2. The CDR3 totals 16 residues. CDR1 is LNHDA and CDR2 is SQIVND in the germline V gene (reference sequence). With V trimmed by 0 bases and J by 14 bases, 14 bases remained unmatched. In nucleotides, the CDR3 is TGTGCCAGTAGTATAGATCTCAGAGCGGGAGGCCAGAGGGAGTTCTTC. It is translated as CASSIDLRAGGQREFF.

This clonotype was detected many times. CDR3 sequence: CASSLTAGGYEQFF. The CDR3 region has the DNA TGCGCCAGCAGCTTAACTGCGGGAGGGTATGAGCAGTTCTTC. The chain has TRBV5-1 and TRBJ2-1; 9 nucleotides match TRBD2. Losses at the gene ends were 2 bases for V and 8 bases for J; bases not matched to a gene: 5. Germline values: CDR1 SGHRS, CDR2 YFSETQ. The CDR3 runs 14 residues. The full variable domain, its missing parts supplied by reference TRBV5-1 and TRBJ2-1, is KAGVTQTPRYLIKTRGQQVTLSCSPISGHRSVSWYQQTPGQGLQFLFEYFSETQRNKGNFPGRFSGRQFSNSRSEMNVSTLELGDSALYLCASSLTAGGYEQFFGPGTRLTVL.

The chain joins TRBV10-3 to TRBJ2-3; D not certain. This CDR3 comprises 11 residues. Deletions cut 3 bases from V and 5 bases from J, with 3 bases between. CDR1 ENHRY and CDR2 SYGVKD come from the germline V gene. CDR3 sequence (DNA): TGTGCCATCAGTGAAGTAGATACGCAGTATTTT. Its protein product is CAISEVDTQYF.